Below are 12 T cell receptor beta chains sequenced from a single sample in a study of cytomegalovirus exposure and HLA in healthy donors. The PCR ran on 60 Vbeta and 13 Jbeta primers. The method was immunoSEQ multiplex PCR; TCRdb's version includes in-frame clones alone and lacks a portion of them. The profile shows roughly 190,000 clones, roughly 72% of them singletons. Sequenced sample: PBMCs. Every receptor here comes from a woman in her twenties or thirties in good health and CMV-seropositive.

This clone appeared once. The identical CDR3 is also encoded by other nucleotide sequences in the sample. V usage is TRBV5-6 and J usage is TRBJ1-5; D not certain. Germline V gene data show CDR1 as SGHDT and CDR2 as YYEEEE. This CDR3 contains 18 residues. The V gene lost 3 bases and the J gene lost 5 bases, with 24 bases spanning the gap. In nucleotides, the CDR3 is TGTGCCAGCAGCTCGAGGAGTCAGCAGATCACCGGTTATCAGCCCCAGCATTTT. This sequence encodes CASSSRSQQITGYQPQHF.

The V call is TRBV28, the J call TRBJ1-1; 7 bases line up with TRBD1. CDR3 length: 11 amino acids. V was pared by 6 bases and J by 10 bases, with 5 bases of the junction left unmatched. Germline-derived CDR1 and CDR2 are MDHEN and SYDVKM. The CDR3 DNA reads TGTGCCAGCAGGCGAGGGACAGCAGCTTTCTTT. This encodes CASRRGTAAFF. Using reference TRBV28 and TRBJ1-1 for the parts outside the CDR3, the full variable domain is DVKVTQSSRYLVKRTGEKVFLECVQDMDHENMFWYRQDPGLGLRLIYFSYDVKMKEKGDIPEGYSVSREKKERFSLILESASTNQTSMYLCASRRGTAAFFGQGTRLTVV.

The chain links TRBV5-5 to TRBJ1-2; 9 bases are shared with TRBD1. Germline lookup yields CDR1 SGHKS and CDR2 YYEKEE (reference sequence). The CDR3 contains 14 residues. Germline trimming cut 1 base from V and 8 bases from J; bases unmatched to any gene: 6. CDR3 region: CASSLIQGAGGYTF. CDR3 sequence (DNA): TGTGCCAGCAGCTTGATACAGGGGGCAGGAGGCTACACCTTC.

The chain employs TRBV27 and TRBJ2-1; the match to TRBD2 covers 9 bases. CDR1 is MNHEY, CDR2 SMNVEV, per germline (reference sequence). The CDR3 totals 19 residues. Trimming cost V 5 bases and J 4 bases; bases outside gene matches: 18. CDR3 loop: CASSITSLAGELLYNEQFF. The CDR3 region has the DNA TGTGCCAGCAGTATCACCTCACTAGCGGGCGAGCTCCTATACAATGAGCAGTTCTTC.

About this clone: One end of the junction varies from germline; a read error may be responsible. The genes are TRBV6-5 and TRBJ2-7, with TRBD2 matching 7 bases. The CDR3 contains 11 residues. CDR1 and CDR2 from the germline V gene are MNHEY and SVGAGI. CDR3 sequence (DNA): TGTGCCAGCAGCCAAGGACTAGTCGGTAACTTC. Its translation is CASSQGLVGNF.

The chain is built from TRBV29-1 and TRBJ2-3, with no clear D. V dropped 2 bases and J dropped 4 bases, with 4 bases sitting between them. Per germline, CDR1 SQVTM and CDR2 ANQGSEA. This CDR3 is 11 amino acids long. The CDR3 coding sequence is TGCAGCGTTGAACTAGCAGATACGCAGTATTTT. Translated, it gives CSVELADTQYF.

The rearrangement links TRBV4-1 to TRBJ2-7, with D maybe TRBD1 (7 bases). The CDR3 has 16 residues. V was pared by 0 bases and J by 3 bases, with 15 bases between. Per the germline V gene, CDR1 is MGHRA and CDR2 is YSYEKL. CDR3 nucleotides: TGCGCCAGCAGCCAAGATGAGGCAGGGGGGATCTACGAGCAGTACTTC. Protein product: CASSQDEAGGIYEQYF.

The CDR3 is CASSQEPGDTEAFF. For the CDR3, the DNA is TGCGCCAGCAGCCAAGAGCCGGGAGACACTGAAGCTTTCTTT. The rearrangement links TRBV4-3 to TRBJ1-1; D remains ambiguous. The V gene's germline CDR1 is LGHNA and CDR2 YSLEER. The CDR3 is 14 amino acids. Deletions cut 0 bases from V and 3 bases from J, with 8 bases between.

There are a few counts of this clone. The rearrangement links TRBV28 to TRBJ2-7, with 8 bases matching TRBD2. The CDR3 loop spans 14 amino acids. CDR1 MDHEN and CDR2 SYDVKM come from the germline V gene. With V trimmed by 3 bases and J by 4 bases, 5 bases remained unmatched. CDR3: CASSFSGVLYEQYF. Here the CDR3 DNA reads TGTGCCAGCAGTTTTAGCGGGGTTTTGTACGAGCAGTACTTC.

The rearrangement joins TRBV5-1 to TRBJ2-1; TRBD2 agrees at 7 bases. Trimming took 8 bases from V and 3 from J; bases not matched to a gene: 5. Germline-derived CDR1 and CDR2 are SGHRS and YFSETQ. The CDR3 has 13 amino acids. The CDR3 protein is CASSGTIYNEQFF. The CDR3 DNA reads TGCGCCAGTTCCGGGACTATCTACAATGAGCAGTTCTTC.

This sequence joins TRBV27 and TRBJ2-2, with TRBD2 identical over 8 bases. Germline lookup yields CDR1 MNHEY and CDR2 SMNVEV (reference sequence). V shed 8 bases, J shed 1 base, and the junction held 6 bases outside the gene matches. The CDR3 runs to 15 residues. For the CDR3, the DNA is TGTGCCAGCGGGAGGAGCGGGGGGAACACCGGGGAGCTGTTTTTT. It encodes CASGRSGGNTGELFF.

This chain links TRBV18 with TRBJ1-4; D might be TRBD1 (5 bases). Germline loops: CDR1 KGHSH, CDR2 LQKENI. V was clipped by 6 bases and J by 5 bases, with 10 bases between them. CDR3 length: 13 amino acids. The DNA of the CDR3 is TGTGCCAGCTCGTCGGACATCAATGAAAAACTGTTTTTT. This gives the protein CASSSDINEKLFF.